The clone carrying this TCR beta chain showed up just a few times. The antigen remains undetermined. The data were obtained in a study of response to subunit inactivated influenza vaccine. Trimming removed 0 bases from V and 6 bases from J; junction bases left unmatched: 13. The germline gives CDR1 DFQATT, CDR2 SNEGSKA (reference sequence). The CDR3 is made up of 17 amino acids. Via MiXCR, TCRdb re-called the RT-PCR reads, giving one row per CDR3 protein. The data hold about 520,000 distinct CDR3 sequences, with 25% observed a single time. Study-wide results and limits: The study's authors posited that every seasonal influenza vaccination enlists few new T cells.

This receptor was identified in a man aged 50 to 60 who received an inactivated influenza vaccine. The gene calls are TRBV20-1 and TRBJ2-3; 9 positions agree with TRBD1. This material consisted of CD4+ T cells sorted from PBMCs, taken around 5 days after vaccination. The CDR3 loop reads CSARDIFRGQGTDTQYF. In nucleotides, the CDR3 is TGCAGTGCTAGAGATATTTTCCGGGGACAGGGTACCGATACGCAGTATTTT.